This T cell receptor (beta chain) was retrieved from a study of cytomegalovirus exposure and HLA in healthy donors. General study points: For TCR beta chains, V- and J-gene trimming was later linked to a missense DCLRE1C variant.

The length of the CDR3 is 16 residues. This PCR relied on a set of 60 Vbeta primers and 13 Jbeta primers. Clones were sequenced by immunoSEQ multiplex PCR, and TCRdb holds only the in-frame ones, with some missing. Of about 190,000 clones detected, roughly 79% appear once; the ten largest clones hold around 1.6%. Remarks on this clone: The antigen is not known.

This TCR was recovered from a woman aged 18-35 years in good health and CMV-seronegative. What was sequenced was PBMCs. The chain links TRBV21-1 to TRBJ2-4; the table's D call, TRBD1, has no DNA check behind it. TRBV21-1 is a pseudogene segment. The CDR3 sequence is CASTRQDVSPKNIQYF. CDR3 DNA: TGTGCCAGCACCCGACAGGACGTAAGTCCAAAAAACATTCAGTACTTC.